Presented here are 16 T cell receptor beta chains from one specimen sequenced in a study of shared clonotypes between healthy human individuals. Assay: immunoSEQ multiplex PCR; the TCRdb copy retains only in-frame clones and omits some. The sample lists more than 2 million clones; approximately 92% were seen once. Naive CD8 cells comprised CD45RO-negative, CCR7-positively selected cells, excluding terminally differentiated effector memory CD45RA+ cells. The sequenced material came from naive CD8+ T cells from PBMCs. These receptors all come from a man aged 18 to 35 in good health. Some clones in this sample may be carry-over from other donors' samples.

The J gene is TRBJ2-1, the V gene TRBV2; either TRBD1 or TRBD2 may fit D (5 bases each). The CDR3 runs to 18 residues. Germline V gene data show CDR1 as SNHLY and CDR2 as FYNNEI. Trimming cost V 8 bases and J 12 bases, with 35 bases left between them. The CDR3 reads CASGTEREGQREPSRQFF. As DNA, the CDR3 is TGTGCCAGCGGGACCGAACGTGAGGGGCAGAGGGAACCGTCGCGGCAGTTCTTC.

The gene calls are TRBV25-1 and TRBJ2-5; D gene unclear. This CDR3 is 14 amino acids long. Germline V CDR1 and CDR2: MGHDK, SYGVNS. The V gene lost 3 bases and the J gene lost 1 base, with 9 bases spanning the gap. The CDR3 loop reads CASSDMASQETQYF. DNA for the CDR3: TGTGCCAGCAGTGACATGGCCAGCCAAGAGACCCAGTACTTC.

This clone appeared a single time. This chain connects TRBV7-9 to TRBJ2-5, with D perhaps matching TRBD2 (6 bases). The germline CDR1 and CDR2 sequences are SEHNR and FQNEAQ (reference sequence). Trimming cost V 5 bases and J 3 bases, with 19 bases left between them. CDR3 size: 16 residues. The CDR3 coding sequence is TGTGCCAGCAGCGGCCGGGACTCAATCCACGAAGAGACCCAGTACTTC. This gives the protein CASSGRDSIHEETQYF.

This chain connects TRBV9 to TRBJ2-3, with D tentatively TRBD1 or TRBD2 (5 bases each). This CDR3 is built from 16 residues. Germline V gene sequence: CDR1 SGDLS, CDR2 YYNGEE. Trimming shortened V by 3 bases and J by 2 bases, and 16 bases separated the two germline ends. The CDR3 region is CASSDGTLTPTDTQYF. CDR3 DNA sequence: TGTGCCAGCAGCGATGGGACCCTCACCCCCACAGATACGCAGTATTTT.

V usage is TRBV2 and J usage is TRBJ2-4; D gene uncertain. V was clipped by 5 bases and J by 0 bases, with 11 bases between them. In germline, CDR1 is SNHLY, CDR2 FYNNEI. The CDR3 has 15 residues. The chain's CDR3 is CASSRVLLAKNIQYF. The CDR3 nucleotides read TGTGCCAGCAGTCGGGTTCTGTTAGCCAAAAACATTCAGTACTTC. Together with reference TRBV2 and TRBJ2-4, the CDR3 gives the full variable domain: EPEVTQTPSHQVTQMGQEVILRCVPISNHLYFYWYRQILGQKVEFLVSFYNNEISEKSEIFDDQFSVERPDGSNFTLKIRSTKLEDSAMYFCASSRVLLAKNIQYFGAGTRLSVL.

This sequence joins TRBV19 and TRBJ2-1; tentatively, D is TRBD2 (5 bases). CDR3 length equals 14 residues. V lost 5 bases, J lost 8 bases, and 16 bases lay in between. Germline values: CDR1 LNHDA, CDR2 SQIVND (reference sequence). CDR3 DNA: TGTGCCAGTAGTGATCGGGTCGCGCGGGATGAGCAGTTCTTC. The encoded protein is CASSDRVARDEQFF.

This sequence joins TRBV6-4 and TRBJ2-1; 8 bases are a match to TRBD2. Trimming cost V 5 bases and J 4 bases; bases outside gene matches: 10. The CDR3 runs 16 residues. The germline V gene encodes CDR1 MRHNA and CDR2 SNTAGT. The CDR3 DNA sequence: TGTGCCAGCAGTCCAGCGGGAGTCCTCCTATACAATGAGCAGTTCTTC. It specifies CASSPAGVLLYNEQFF.

The rearrangement uses TRBV5-1 and TRBJ1-1; D unresolved. Trimming cost V 4 bases and J 4 bases, with 8 bases left between them. CDR1 SGHRS and CDR2 YFSETQ come from the germline V gene. This CDR3 has 12 amino acids. The CDR3 spells CASSGVGTEAFF. For the CDR3, the DNA is TGCGCCAGCAGCGGGGTCGGCACTGAAGCTTTCTTT.

The CDR3: CAISESVQSTDTQYF. The CDR3, as DNA: TGTGCCATCAGTGAGTCAGTTCAGAGCACAGATACGCAGTATTTT. The gene calls are TRBV10-3 and TRBJ2-3; D is unresolved. The CDR3 is 15 amino acids. From germline, CDR1 is ENHRY and CDR2 SYGVKD. V was pared by 0 bases and J by 0 bases, with 7 bases between.

This clone is a singleton in its sample. The CDR3 region has the DNA TGTGCCAGCAGTTTAGCCCGGCAGAAGCCCTACAATGAGCAGTTCTTC. Encoded protein: CASSLARQKPYNEQFF. This chain links TRBV28 with TRBJ2-1; D is undetermined. Germline assignment: CDR1 MDHEN and CDR2 SYDVKM. The V and J ends lost 2 bases and 2 bases respectively, with 13 bases between them. This CDR3 comprises 16 residues.

This clone was counted a few times. Other DNA sequences of this sample code for an identical CDR3. V gene TRBV11-2 combines with J gene TRBJ2-7; no clear D gene. CDR3 size: 12 residues. With 1 base removed from V and 6 bases from J, the gap between germline ends came to 7 bases. Germline V CDR1 and CDR2: SGHAT, FQNNGV. This chain's CDR3 is CASSLVGGEQYF. Here the CDR3 DNA reads TGTGCCAGCAGCTTAGTAGGCGGCGAGCAGTACTTC.

The rearrangement uses TRBV6-5 and TRBJ2-7, with a tentative D call TRBD1 (8 bases). V was trimmed by 0 bases and J by 5 bases, leaving 17 bases between them. The CDR3 runs 16 residues. The V gene's germline CDR1 is MNHEY and CDR2 SVGAGI. CDR3 sequence (DNA): TGTGCCAGCAGTTACTCGATTAACAGGGGGGGTCACGAGCAGTACTTC. Protein: CASSYSINRGGHEQYF.

Written as DNA, the CDR3 is TGTGCCAGCAGCCAGATCATAGGGGCAGACTCCACCTTC. This gives the protein CASSQIIGADSTF. The V call is TRBV14, the J call TRBJ1-2; D possibly corresponds to TRBD1 (5 bases). V lost 3 bases and J lost 13, with 18 bases in between. The CDR3 is 13 residues long. Germline CDR1 and CDR2: SGHDN and FVKESK. The full variable domain, rest sourced from reference TRBV14 and TRBJ1-2, is EAGVTQFPSHSVIEKGQTVTLRCDPISGHDNLYWYRRVMGKEIKFLLHFVKESKQDESGMPNNRFLAERTGGTYSTLKVQPAELEDSGVYFCASSQIIGADSTFGSGTRLTVV.

The CDR3 is CSASDKSEAFF. In DNA, the CDR3 is TGCAGTGCTAGTGACAAGAGTGAAGCTTTCTTT. V and J are TRBV20-1 and TRBJ1-1; D ambiguous. The germline V gene has CDR1 DFQATT and CDR2 SNEGSKA (reference sequence). CDR3 size: 11 residues. Trimming stripped 3 bases from V and 7 bases from J, with 9 bases between.

This chain connects TRBV11-1 to TRBJ2-7; 9 bases line up with TRBD1. V gave up 4 bases and J gave up 4 bases; unmatched junction bases: 11. The CDR3 totals 16 residues. From germline, CDR1 is SGHAT and CDR2 FQDESV (reference sequence). The CDR3 DNA is TGTGCCAGCAGCTCCGGACAAGGGACAGGGTGGTACGAGCAGTACTTC. Protein product: CASSSGQGTGWYEQYF.

The chain links TRBV9 to TRBJ1-1; possibly TRBD1 for D (6 bases). The germline V gene encodes CDR1 SGDLS and CDR2 YYNGEE. V lost 4 bases and J lost 4, with 20 bases in between. The CDR3 length is 16 residues. CDR3 sequence reads: CASSHRAGGQGTEAFF. CDR3 in DNA: TGTGCCAGCAGCCACAGGGCCGGGGGGCAGGGCACTGAAGCTTTCTTT.